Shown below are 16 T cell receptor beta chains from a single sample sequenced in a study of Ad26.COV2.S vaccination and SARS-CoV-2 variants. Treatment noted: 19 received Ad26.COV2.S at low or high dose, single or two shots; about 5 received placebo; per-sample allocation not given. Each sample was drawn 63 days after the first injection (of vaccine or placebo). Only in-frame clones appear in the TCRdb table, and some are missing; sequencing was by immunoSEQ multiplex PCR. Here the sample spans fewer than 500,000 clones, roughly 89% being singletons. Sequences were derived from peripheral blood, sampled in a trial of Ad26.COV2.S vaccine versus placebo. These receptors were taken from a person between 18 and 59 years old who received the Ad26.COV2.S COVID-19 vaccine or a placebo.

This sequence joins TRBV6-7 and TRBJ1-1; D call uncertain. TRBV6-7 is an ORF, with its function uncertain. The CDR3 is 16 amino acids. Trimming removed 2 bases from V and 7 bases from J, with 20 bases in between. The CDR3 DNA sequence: TGTGCCAGCAGTTACCTTTCCGGAACCCCCTGGGGTGAAGCTTTCTTT. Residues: CASSYLSGTPWGEAFF.

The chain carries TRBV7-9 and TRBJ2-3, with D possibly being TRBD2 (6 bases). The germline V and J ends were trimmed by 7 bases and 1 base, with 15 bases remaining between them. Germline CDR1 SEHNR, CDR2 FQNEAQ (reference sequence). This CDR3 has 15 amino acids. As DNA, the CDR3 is TGTGCCAGCAACCCGGGACTCACCCGCACAGATACGCAGTATTTT. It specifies CASNPGLTRTDTQYF.

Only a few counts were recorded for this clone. The CDR3 region is CASSPVRGRYEQYV. The CDR3, as DNA: TGTGCCAGCAGCCCCGTGCGCGGGAGATACGAGCAGTACGTC. The genes are TRBV11-2 and TRBJ2-7, with 7 nucleotides matching TRBD2. This CDR3 contains 14 residues. Germline CDR1 is SGHAT and CDR2 is FQNNGV. The trim removed 5 bases at V and 4 bases at J, leaving 8 bases unmatched.

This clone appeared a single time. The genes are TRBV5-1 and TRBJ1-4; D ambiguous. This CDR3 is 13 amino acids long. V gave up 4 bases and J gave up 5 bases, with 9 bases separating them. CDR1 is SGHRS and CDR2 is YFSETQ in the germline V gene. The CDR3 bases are TGCGCCAGCAGCCTGACCCCGAATGAAAAACTGTTTTTT. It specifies CASSLTPNEKLFF.

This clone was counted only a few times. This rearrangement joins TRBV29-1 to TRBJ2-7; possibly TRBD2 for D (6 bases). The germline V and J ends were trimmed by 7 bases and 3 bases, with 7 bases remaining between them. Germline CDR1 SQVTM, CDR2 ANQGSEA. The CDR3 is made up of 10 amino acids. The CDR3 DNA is TGCAGCGCGGGGGACTACGAGCAGTACTTC. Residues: CSAGDYEQYF.

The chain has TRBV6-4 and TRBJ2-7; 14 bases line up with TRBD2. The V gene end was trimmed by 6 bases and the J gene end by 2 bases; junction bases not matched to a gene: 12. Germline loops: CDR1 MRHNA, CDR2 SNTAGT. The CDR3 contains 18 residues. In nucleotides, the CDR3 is TGTGCCAGCAGCCCCCCCGGGACTAGCGGGAGACACGCCTACGAGCAGTACGTC. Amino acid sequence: CASSPPGTSGRHAYEQYV.

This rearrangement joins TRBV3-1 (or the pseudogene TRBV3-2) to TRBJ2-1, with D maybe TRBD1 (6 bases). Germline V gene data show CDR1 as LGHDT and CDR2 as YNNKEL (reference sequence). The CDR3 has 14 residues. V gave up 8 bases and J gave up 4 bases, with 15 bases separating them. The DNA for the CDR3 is TGTGCCAGCGTTAGAGGGGGTAGATACAATGAGCAGTTCTTC. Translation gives CASVRGGRYNEQFF.

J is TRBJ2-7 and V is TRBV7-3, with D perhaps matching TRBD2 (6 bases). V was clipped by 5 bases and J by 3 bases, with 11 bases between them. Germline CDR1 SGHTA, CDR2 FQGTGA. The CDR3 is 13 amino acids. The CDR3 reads CASSLGGVYEQYF. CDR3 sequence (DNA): TGTGCCAGCAGCCTGGGGGGAGTCTACGAGCAGTACTTC.

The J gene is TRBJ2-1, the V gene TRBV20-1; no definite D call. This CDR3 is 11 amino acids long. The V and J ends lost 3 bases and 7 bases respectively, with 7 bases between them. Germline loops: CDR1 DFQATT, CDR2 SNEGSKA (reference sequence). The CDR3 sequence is CSASSWNEQFF. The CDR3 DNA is TGCAGTGCTAGCTCATGGAATGAGCAGTTCTTC.

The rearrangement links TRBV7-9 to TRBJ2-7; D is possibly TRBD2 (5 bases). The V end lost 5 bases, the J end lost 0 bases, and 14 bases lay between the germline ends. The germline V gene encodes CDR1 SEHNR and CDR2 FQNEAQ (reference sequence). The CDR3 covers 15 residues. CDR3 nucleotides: TGTGCCAGCAGCGAGGGCCCGGGGAGCTCCTACGAGCAGTACTTC. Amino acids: CASSEGPGSSYEQYF.

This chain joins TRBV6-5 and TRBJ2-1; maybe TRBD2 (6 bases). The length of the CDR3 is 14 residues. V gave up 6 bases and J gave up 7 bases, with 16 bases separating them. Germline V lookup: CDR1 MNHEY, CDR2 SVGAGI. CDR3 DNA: TGTGCCAGCAGGCGAGAACTAGCTAGTAATGAGCAGTTCTTC. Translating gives CASRRELASNEQFF.

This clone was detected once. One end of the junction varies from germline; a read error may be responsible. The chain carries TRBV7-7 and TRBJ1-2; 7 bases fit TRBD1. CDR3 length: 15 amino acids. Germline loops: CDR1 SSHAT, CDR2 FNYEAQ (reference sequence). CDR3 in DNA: TGTGCTAGCAGCTTCGCACGGCGACAGGGCTATGGCTACACCTTC. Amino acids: CASSFARRQGYGYTF.

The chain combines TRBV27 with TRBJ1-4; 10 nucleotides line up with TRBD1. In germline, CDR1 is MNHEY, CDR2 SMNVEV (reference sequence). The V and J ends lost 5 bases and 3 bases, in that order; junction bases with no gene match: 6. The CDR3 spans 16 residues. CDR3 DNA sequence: TGTGCCAGCAGTCCGACAGGGGGCGCTTCTAATGAAAAACTGTTTTTT. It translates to CASSPTGGASNEKLFF. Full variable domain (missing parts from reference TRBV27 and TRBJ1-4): EAQVTQNPRYLITVTGKKLTVTCSQNMNHEYMSWYRQDPGLGLRQIYYSMNVEVTDKGDVPEGYKVSRKEKRNFPLILESPSPNQTSLYFCASSPTGGASNEKLFFGSGTQLSVL.

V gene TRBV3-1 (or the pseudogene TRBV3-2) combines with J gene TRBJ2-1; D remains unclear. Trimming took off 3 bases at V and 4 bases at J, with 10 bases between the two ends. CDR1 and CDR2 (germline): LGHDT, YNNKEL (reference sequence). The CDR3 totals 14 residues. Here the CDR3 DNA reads TGTGCCAGCAGCCACCCCCCCAGTTACAATGAGCAGTTCTTC. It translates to CASSHPPSYNEQFF.

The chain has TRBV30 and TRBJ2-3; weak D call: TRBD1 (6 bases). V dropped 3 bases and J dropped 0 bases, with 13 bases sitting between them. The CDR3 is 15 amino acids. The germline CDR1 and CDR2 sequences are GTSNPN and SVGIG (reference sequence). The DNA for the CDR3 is TGTGCCTGGAGCTGGCCAGGGGCGAGCACAGATACGCAGTATTTT. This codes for CAWSWPGASTDTQYF.

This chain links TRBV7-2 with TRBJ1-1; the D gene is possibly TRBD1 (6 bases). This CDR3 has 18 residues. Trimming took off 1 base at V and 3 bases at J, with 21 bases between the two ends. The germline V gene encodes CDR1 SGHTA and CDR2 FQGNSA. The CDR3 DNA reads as TGTGCCAGCAGCTTAGTAGCGGGGTTACAGGGCTGGCACACTGAAGCTTTCTTT. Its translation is CASSLVAGLQGWHTEAFF.